The sequence of this TCR beta chain was determined in a study of T-cell reconstitution after alpha-beta-depleted transplantation in children. Study-level results: It was reported that alpha-beta T cells came from several hundred expanded graft clones (about two months after transplant). Surviving thymic progenitors and recipient T cells were the source of high TCRbeta diversity at day 60 in some patients. At the one-year point after transplant, T-cell counts and TCRbeta diversity were found to come mostly from T cells that had been newly produced.

A library of TCRbeta sequences, prepared with unique molecular identifiers, was generated. From the PCR reads, TCRdb called clonotypes with MiXCR, one entry per CDR3 protein. This sample has about 420,000 distinct CDR3 sequences, with around 15% found just once. A note on this clonotype: Its antigen is unknown.

The CDR3 is 16 residues long. V lost 6 bases, J lost 2 bases, and 10 bases stayed unmatched. Germline CDR1 reads SNHLY; CDR2 reads FYNNEI. This receptor was obtained from a boy younger than two who had a stem cell transplant for Wiskott-Aldrich syndrome, so the T cells may come from the graft donor. The chain uses TRBV2 and TRBJ2-5; TRBD1 agrees at 9 bases. The material sequenced was PBMCs, mostly from graft donor cells, taken 360 days after TCRalphabeta/CD19-depleted stem cell transplant. The DNA of the CDR3 is TGTGCCAGCAGCACGACCCGGGACAGGGCTCAAGAGACCCAGTACTTC. Translated: CASSTTRDRAQETQYF.